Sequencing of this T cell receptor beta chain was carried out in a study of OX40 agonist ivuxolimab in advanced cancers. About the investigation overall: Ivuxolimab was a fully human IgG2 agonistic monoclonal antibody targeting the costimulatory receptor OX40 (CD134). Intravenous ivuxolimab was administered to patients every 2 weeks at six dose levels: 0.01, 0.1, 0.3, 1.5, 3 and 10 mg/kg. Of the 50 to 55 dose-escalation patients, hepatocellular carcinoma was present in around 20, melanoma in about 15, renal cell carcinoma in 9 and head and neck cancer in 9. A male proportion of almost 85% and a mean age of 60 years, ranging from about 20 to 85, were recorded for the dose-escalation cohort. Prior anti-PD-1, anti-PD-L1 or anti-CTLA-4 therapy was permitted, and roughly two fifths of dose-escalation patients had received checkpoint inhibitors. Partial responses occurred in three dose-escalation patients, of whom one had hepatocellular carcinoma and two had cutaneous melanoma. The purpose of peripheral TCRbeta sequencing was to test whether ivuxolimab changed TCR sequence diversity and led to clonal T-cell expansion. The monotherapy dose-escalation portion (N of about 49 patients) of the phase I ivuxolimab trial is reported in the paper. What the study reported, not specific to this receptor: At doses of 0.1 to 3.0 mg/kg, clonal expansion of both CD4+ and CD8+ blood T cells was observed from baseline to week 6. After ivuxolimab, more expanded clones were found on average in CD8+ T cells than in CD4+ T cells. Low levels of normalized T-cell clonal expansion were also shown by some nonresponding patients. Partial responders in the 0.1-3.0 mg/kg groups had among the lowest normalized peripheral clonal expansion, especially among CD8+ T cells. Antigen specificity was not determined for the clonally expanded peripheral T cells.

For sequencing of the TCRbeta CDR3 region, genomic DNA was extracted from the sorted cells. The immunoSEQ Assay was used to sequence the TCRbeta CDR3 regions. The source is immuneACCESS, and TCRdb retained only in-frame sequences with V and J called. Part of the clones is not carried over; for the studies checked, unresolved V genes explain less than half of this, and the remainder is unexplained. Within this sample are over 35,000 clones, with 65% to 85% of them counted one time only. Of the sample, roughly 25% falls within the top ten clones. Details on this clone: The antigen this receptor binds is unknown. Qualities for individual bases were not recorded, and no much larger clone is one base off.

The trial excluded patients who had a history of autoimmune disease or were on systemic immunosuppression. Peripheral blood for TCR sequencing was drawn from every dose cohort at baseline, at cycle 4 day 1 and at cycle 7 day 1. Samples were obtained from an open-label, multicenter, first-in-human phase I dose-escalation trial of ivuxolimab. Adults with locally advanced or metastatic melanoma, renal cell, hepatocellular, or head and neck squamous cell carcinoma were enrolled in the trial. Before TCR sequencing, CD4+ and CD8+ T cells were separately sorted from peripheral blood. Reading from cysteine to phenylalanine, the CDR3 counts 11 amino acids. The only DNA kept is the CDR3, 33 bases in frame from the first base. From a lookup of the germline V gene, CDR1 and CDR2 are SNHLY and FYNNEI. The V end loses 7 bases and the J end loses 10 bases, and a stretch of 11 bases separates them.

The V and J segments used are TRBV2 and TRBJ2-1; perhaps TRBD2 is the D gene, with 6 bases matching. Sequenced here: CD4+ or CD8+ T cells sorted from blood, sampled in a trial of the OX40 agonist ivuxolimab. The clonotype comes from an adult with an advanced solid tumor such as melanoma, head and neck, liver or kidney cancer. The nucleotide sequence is TGTGCCAGCATGGGGGGAATAGAGCAGTTCTTC. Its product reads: CASMGGIEQFF. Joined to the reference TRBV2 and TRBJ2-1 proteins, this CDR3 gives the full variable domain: EPEVTQTPSHQVTQMGQEVILRCVPISNHLYFYWYRQILGQKVEFLVSFYNNEISEKSEIFDDQFSVERPDGSNFTLKIRSTKLEDSAMYFCASMGGIEQFFGPGTRLTVL.